One TCR beta chain is described in this entry. Antigen specificity is unknown. These data originate in a study of cytomegalovirus exposure and HLA in healthy donors. This PCR relied on a set of 60 Vbeta primers and 13 Jbeta primers. Profiling relied on immunoSEQ multiplex PCR, and the TCRdb table lists in-frame clones only, not all of them. The sample contains approximately 150,000 clones, roughly 80% of which appear only once. Regarding the study as a whole: It was reportedly the case that the classifier diagnosed cytomegalovirus status with high specificity and sensitivity. Later work associated roughly 17,000 TCR beta sequences with HLA alleles at 0.05 false discovery rate.

Germline CDR1 is SGDLS and CDR2 is YYNGEE. J gave up 3 bases and V 5 bases, and 12 bases lay outside the gene matches. CDR3 length: 17 amino acids. Likely unrecorded immune exposures existed in these nominally healthy donors. This receptor was taken from a male donor in good health and CMV-seronegative. V usage is TRBV9 and J usage is TRBJ1-2; 11 bases fit TRBD1. The sequenced sample was PBMCs. For the CDR3, the DNA is TGTGCCAGCAGAAACCCTTACTGGACAGGGGGCCACTATGGCTACACCTTC. Its protein is CASRNPYWTGGHYGYTF.